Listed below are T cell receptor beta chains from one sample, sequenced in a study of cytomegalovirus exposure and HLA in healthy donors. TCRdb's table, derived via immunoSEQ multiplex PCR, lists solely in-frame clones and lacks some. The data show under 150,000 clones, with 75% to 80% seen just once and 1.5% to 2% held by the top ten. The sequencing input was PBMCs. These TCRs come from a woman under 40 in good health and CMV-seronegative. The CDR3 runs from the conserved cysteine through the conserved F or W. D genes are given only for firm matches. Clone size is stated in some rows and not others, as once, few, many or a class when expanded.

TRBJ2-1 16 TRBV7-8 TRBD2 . TGTGCCAGCAGTAGGACTAGCTGGGGCTCCTACAATGAGCAGTTCTTC CASSRTSWGSYNEQFF
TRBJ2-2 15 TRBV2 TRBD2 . TGTGCCAGCAGCCCGGGACTAGAGTACACCGGGGAGCTGTTTTTT CASSPGLEYTGELFF
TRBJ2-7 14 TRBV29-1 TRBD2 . TGCAGCGTTGAGGGGACTAGGCATTGGTACGAGCAGTACTTC CSVEGTRHWYEQYF
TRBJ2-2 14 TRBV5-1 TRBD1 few TGCGCCAGCAGCTGGACACAGGGGCCCGGGGAGCTGTTTTTT CASSWTQGPGELFF
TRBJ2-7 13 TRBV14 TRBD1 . TGTGCCAGCAGTAGGGACAGCGTCTACGAGCAGTACTTC CASSRDSVYEQYF
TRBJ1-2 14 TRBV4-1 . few TGCGCCAGCAGCCAAGACAGGGGTTTGTCTGGCTACACCTTC CASSQDRGLSGYTF
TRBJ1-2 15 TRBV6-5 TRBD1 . TGTGCCAGCAGAAGGGACAGGGCAACGCTCTATGGCTACACCTTC CASRRDRATLYGYTF
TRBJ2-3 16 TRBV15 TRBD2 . TGTGCCACCAGCAGAAACAGAGCGGGGGGCACAGATACGCAGTATTTT CATSRNRAGGTDTQYF
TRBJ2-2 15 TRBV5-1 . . TGCGCCAGCAGCTTGGAAACAGGTGATCACGGGGAGCTGTTTTTT CASSLETGDHGELFF
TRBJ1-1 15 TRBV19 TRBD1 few TGTGCCAGTAGTGCATGGACAGGGGTGGGCACTGAAGCTTTCTTT CASSAWTGVGTEAFF
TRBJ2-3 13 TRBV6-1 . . TGTGCCAGCAGCAACATACTAGCAGATACGCAGTATTTT CASSNILADTQYF
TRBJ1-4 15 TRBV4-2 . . TGTGCCAGCAGCCAAGATGGGGGCCGGGATGAAAAACTGTTTTTT CASSQDGGRDEKLFF
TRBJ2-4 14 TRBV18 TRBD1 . TGTGCCAGCTCACCAGGGACAGGGGAAAACATTCAGTACTTC CASSPGTGENIQYF
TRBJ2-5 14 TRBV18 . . TGTGCCAGCTCACCAGGCACAGGCAGGGAGACCCAGTACTTC CASSPGTGRETQYF
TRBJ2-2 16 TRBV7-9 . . TGTGCCAGCAGCTTAAGTAAGGGAGTCGACACCGGGGAGCTGTTTTTT CASSLSKGVDTGELFF
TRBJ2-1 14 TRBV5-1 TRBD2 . TGCGCCAGCAAAAAACTAGCGGGTTACAATGAGCAGTTCTTC CASKKLAGYNEQFF
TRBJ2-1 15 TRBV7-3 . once TGTGCCAGCAGCTTAACGAGGGATGGCTACAATGAGCAGTTCTTC CASSLTRDGYNEQFF
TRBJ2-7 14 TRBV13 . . TGTGCCAGCAGCCCGAGGGGGTCCGCAAGGGAGCAGTACTTC CASSPRGSAREQYF
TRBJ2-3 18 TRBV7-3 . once TGTGCCAGCAGCCACGGAGGTCTAGCTGTTTCTAGCACAGATACGCAGTATTTT CASSHGGLAVSSTDTQYF
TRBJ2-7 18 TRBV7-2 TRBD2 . TGTGCCAGCAGAAAAGGCCTAGCGGGGGGGCCTCGCTCCTACGAGCAGTACTTC CASRKGLAGGPRSYEQYF
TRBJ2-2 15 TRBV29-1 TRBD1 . TGCAGCGTTGCCCCCCGGGACAGGGTAGCCGGGGAGCTGTTTTTT CSVAPRDRVAGELFF
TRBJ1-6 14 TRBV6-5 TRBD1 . TGTGCCAGCAGGTTGACAGGGGATAATTCACCCCTCCACTTT CASRLTGDNSPLHF
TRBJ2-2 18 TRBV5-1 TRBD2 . TGCGCCAGCAGCCTGGACAGCATTAGCGGGGGGAACACCGGGGAGCTGTTTTTT CASSLDSISGGNTGELFF
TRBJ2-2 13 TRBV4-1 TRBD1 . TGCGCCAGCAGCCACCAGGGGGCCGGGGAGCTGTTTTTT CASSHQGAGELFF
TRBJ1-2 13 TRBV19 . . TGTGCCAGTCGGGGGGGGTTGCTCGGTGGCTACACCTTC CASRGGLLGGYTF
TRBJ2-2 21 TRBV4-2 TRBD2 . TGTGCCAGCAGCCAAGATCTTGTTCCCGGGACTAGCGGGGGGGCAGGCGGGGAGCTGTTTTTT CASSQDLVPGTSGGAGGELFF
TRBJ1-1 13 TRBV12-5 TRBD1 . TGTGCTAGTGGTATCCAGGGGGCCACTGAAGCTTTCTTT CASGIQGATEAFF
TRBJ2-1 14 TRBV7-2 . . TGTGCCAGCAGCTTTTCACAGGACGTAAATGAGCAGTTCTTC CASSFSQDVNEQFF
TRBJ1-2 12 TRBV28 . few TGTGCCAGCAGCATACCCGGCTATGGCTACACCTTC CASSIPGYGYTF
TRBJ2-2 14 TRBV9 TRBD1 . TGTGCCAGCAAAGGACAGGGGACCACCGGGGAGCTGTTTTTT CASKGQGTTGELFF
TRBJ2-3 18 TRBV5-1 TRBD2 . TGCGCCAGCAGCTTCTACACGACTAGCGGGGGGGCAGTGGATACGCAGTATTTT CASSFYTTSGGAVDTQYF
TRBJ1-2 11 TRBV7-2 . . TGTGCCAGCAGCTCATCTCGGGAGGGCTCCTTC CASSSSREGSF
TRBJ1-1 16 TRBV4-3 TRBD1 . TGCGCCAGCAGCCATTTGACATTGGGACAGGGCATTGAAGCTTTCTTT CASSHLTLGQGIEAFF
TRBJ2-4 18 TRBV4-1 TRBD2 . TGCGCCAGCAGCCAAGGGGAGCGGGGGGGCCTTACCAAAAACATTCAGTACTTC CASSQGERGGLTKNIQYF
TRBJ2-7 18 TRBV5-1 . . TGCGCCAGCAGCTCCTTACCCCTTCTAGCGCGAAGCTCCTACGAGCAGTACTTC CASSSLPLLARSSYEQYF
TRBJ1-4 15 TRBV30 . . TGTGCCTGGAGAGAACGCGGGAGAAATAATGAAAAACTGTTTTTT CAWRERGRNNEKLFF
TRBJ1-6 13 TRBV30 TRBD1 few TGTGCCTGGAGGGGACAGGTGAATTCACCCCTCCACTTT CAWRGQVNSPLHF
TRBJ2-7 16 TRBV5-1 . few TGCGCCAGCAGCTTGGCGTACGGACACGTCACCTACGAGCAGTACTTC CASSLAYGHVTYEQYF
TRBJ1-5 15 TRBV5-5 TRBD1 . TGTGCCAGCAGCCCAGGACAGGGGGCGAATCAGCCCCAGCATTTT CASSPGQGANQPQHF